This entry lists 18 T cell receptor beta chains sequenced from one sample in a study of read filtering for tumor transcriptome and immune sequencing. The library was built from 400 ng RNA with molecular barcoded adaptors for alpha/delta and beta/gamma chains. TCRdb fed the reads into MiXCR, producing one record per CDR3 protein. Among about 58,000 distinct CDR3 sequences listed, approximately 13% were seen once. Sequencing was carried out using a population of CD138-negative cells sorted from bone marrow. The receptors originated from a donor over 35 with multiple myeloma.

This clonotype was recorded at least ten times. The J gene is TRBJ2-1, the V gene TRBV20-1, with D perhaps given as TRBD1 or TRBD2 (5 bases each). The CDR3 sequence is 15 residues long. V was shortened by 0 bases and J by 7 bases, with 16 bases between the two germline ends. Germline CDR1 reads DFQATT; CDR2 reads SNEGSKA (reference sequence). The CDR3 loop reads CSARDSGTTKNEQFF. CDR3 sequence (DNA): TGCAGTGCTAGAGATTCCGGGACGACGAAAAATGAGCAGTTCTTC.

Concerning this clonotype: This may be a read error, as it is one base from a much larger clone. Without the conserved terminal phenylalanine or tryptophan, this CDR3 likely stems from a read error. The V and J genes are TRBV9 and TRBJ2-7, with D maybe TRBD2 (5 bases). The germline V gene has CDR1 SGDLS and CDR2 YYNGEE. There are 17 residues in the CDR3. V was cut by 4 bases and J by 7 bases, with 27 bases left in between. The CDR3 is CASSPLSAQTRTGEQYL. In DNA, the CDR3 is TGTGCCAGCAGCCCGCTATCCGCCCAGACTCGTACGGGGGAGCAGTACCTC.

This clonotype was seen more than once but under ten times. This may come from a read error, since a much larger clone is one base off. The chain combines TRBV2 with TRBJ1-5; the D gene is possibly TRBD1 (5 bases). Germline CDR1 is SNHLY and CDR2 is FYNNEI. CDR3 length: 15 residues. The DNA for the CDR3 is TGTGCCAGCAGTGTAGGCCCAGGGCGCAATCAGTCCCAGCATTTT. It is translated as CASSVGPGRNQSQHF.

In this sample, this clonotype turned up many times. This chain connects TRBV11-2 to TRBJ1-4; possibly TRBD1 for D (6 bases). Deletions cut 5 bases from V and 6 bases from J, with 13 bases between. The CDR3 covers 14 residues. Germline CDR1 reads SGHAT; CDR2 reads FQNNGV. The CDR3 DNA follows: TGTGCCAGCAGCATAACAGGGTTTGATGAAAAACTGTTTTTT. It is translated as CASSITGFDEKLFF. The whole variable domain, filled in from reference TRBV11-2 and TRBJ1-4, reads EAGVAQSPRYKIIEKRQSVAFWCNPISGHATLYWYQQILGQGPKLLIQFQNNGVVDDSQLPKDRFSAERLKGVDSTLKIQPAKLEDSAVYLCASSITGFDEKLFFGSGTQLSVL.

On this clonotype itself: Since a far larger clone is one base different, this is likely a read error. Since the CDR3 does not end with the conserved phenylalanine or tryptophan, this likely comes from a read error. The rearrangement links TRBV7-6 to TRBJ2-1; tentative D call: TRBD2 (5 bases). CDR1 and CDR2 (germline): SGHVS, FNYEAQ. The V end lost 6 bases, the J end lost 8 bases, and 14 bases lay between the germline ends. The CDR3 sequence is 13 residues long. This CDR3 is CASRPDPRDEQFS. The CDR3, as DNA: TGTGCCAGCAGACCCGACCCGCGGGATGAGCAGTTCTCC.

Ten or more counts support this clonotype. The V call is TRBV7-8, the J call TRBJ2-5; TRBD1 matches 8 bases. The CDR3 runs to 15 residues. Germline V gene sequence: CDR1 SGHVS, CDR2 FQNEAQ. Germline trimming cut 1 base from V and 5 bases from J; bases unmatched to any gene: 6. The DNA of the CDR3 is TGTGCCAGCAGCTTAGGAGGACAGGGCGGGGAGACCCAGTACTTC. Amino acids: CASSLGGQGGETQYF.

The table lists this clonotype with a few counts. The junction and the germline gene differ at one end; a read error may be behind it. V is TRBV3-1 and J is TRBJ2-5; D is undetermined. The CDR3 totals 14 residues. Germline lookup yields CDR1 LGHDT and CDR2 YNNKEL (reference sequence). The CDR3 nucleotides read TGTGCCAGCAGCCAAGAGGTGCACCAAGAGACCCGGTACTTC. Residues: CASSQEVHQETRYF.

Many counts were recorded for this clonotype. The chain joins TRBV20-1 to TRBJ2-3, with D maybe TRBD2 (5 bases). Germline values: CDR1 DFQATT, CDR2 SNEGSKA (reference sequence). V was cut by 2 bases and J by 0 bases, with 18 bases left in between. This CDR3 has 17 residues. The CDR3 loop reads CSARNFLRVFSTDTQYF. The CDR3 nucleotides read TGCAGTGCTAGAAATTTCTTGCGGGTGTTTAGCACAGATACGCAGTATTTT.

Ten or more counts support this clonotype. This sequence joins TRBV4-1 and TRBJ1-2; possibly TRBD1 for D (5 bases). V gave up 1 base and J gave up 4 bases, with 13 bases separating them. This CDR3 contains 15 residues. Per germline, CDR1 MGHRA and CDR2 YSYEKL. CDR3 sequence: CASSQVSGGSYGYTF. The DNA of the CDR3 is TGCGCCAGCAGCCAAGTGTCTGGGGGTAGCTATGGCTACACCTTC.

A few counts support this clonotype. This rearrangement joins TRBV23-1 to TRBJ2-4; 8 bases are shared with TRBD1. TRBV23-1 is sorted into the ORF group, with uncertain function. This CDR3 is 17 amino acids long. The V segment lost 2 bases and the J segment 4 bases; nucleotides outside the gene matches: 10. The CDR3 coding sequence is TGCGCCAGCAGTCAACCGTCAGGGGGCGCTGGGAAAAACATTCAGTACTTC. This translates into CASSQPSGGAGKNIQYF.

This clonotype was recorded many times. The J gene is TRBJ2-7, the V gene TRBV10-3; 7 positions agree with TRBD1. Germline CDR1 and CDR2: ENHRY and SYGVKD. The CDR3 is 15 amino acids. Unmatched junction bases numbered 7, after V lost 3 bases and J lost 2 bases. CDR3 nucleotides: TGTGCCATCAGTGACCCGGGACAGCCGACCTACGAGCAGTACTTC. Its translation: CAISDPGQPTYEQYF.

This clonotype came up many times. The gene calls are TRBV5-1 and TRBJ1-5, with D uncertain. The CDR3 spans 10 residues. V was trimmed by 2 bases and J by 6 bases, leaving 0 bases between them. CDR1 is SGHRS and CDR2 is YFSETQ in the germline V gene. The CDR3 loop reads CASSFQPQHF. DNA for the CDR3: TGCGCCAGCAGCTTTCAGCCCCAGCATTTT.

This clonotype was observed many times. The chain employs TRBV6-1 and TRBJ1-1; 11 bases are a match to TRBD1. V shed 6 bases, J shed 5 bases, and the junction held 8 bases outside the gene matches. The CDR3 loop spans 15 amino acids. The germline V gene encodes CDR1 MNHNS and CDR2 SASEGT. CDR3 in amino acids: CASRDRDRGWTEAFF. The CDR3 coding sequence is TGTGCCAGCAGGGATAGGGACAGGGGGTGGACTGAAGCTTTCTTT.

Concerning this clonotype itself: Possible read error: a much larger clone is one base away. V is TRBV7-9 and J is TRBJ2-1, with TRBD2 identical over 11 bases. This CDR3 region has 16 residues. Germline V lookup: CDR1 SEHNR, CDR2 FQNEAQ (reference sequence). The CDR3 coding sequence is TGTGCCAGCAGCCCTCGGACTAGCGGGCGATACAAAGAGCAGTTCTTC. This encodes CASSPRTSGRYKEQFF.

This clonotype is labeled as medium-sized. One end of the junction varies from germline; a read error may be responsible. This sequence joins TRBV7-9 and TRBJ2-1, with 9 positions matching TRBD2. This CDR3 is built from 15 residues. CDR1 and CDR2 from the germline V gene are SEHNR and FQNEAQ (reference sequence). CDR3 in DNA: TGTGCCAGCAGCTTAGCGCAAGCGGGGGGCCTTTCTGGGGTCTTC. Protein sequence: CASSLAQAGGLSGVF.

This clonotype was counted many times. V and J are TRBV19 and TRBJ2-4, with D maybe TRBD1 (5 bases). The V gene lost 0 bases and the J gene lost 0 bases, with 15 bases spanning the gap. CDR3 length: 18 amino acids. Germline V lookup: CDR1 LNHDA, CDR2 SQIVND (reference sequence). The CDR3 nucleotides are TGTGCCAGTAGTATAGATCAGTGGACACTTCTAGCCAAAAACATTCAGTACTTC. Its translation is CASSIDQWTLLAKNIQYF.

This clonotype was seen repeatedly, ten times or more. The chain combines TRBV2 with TRBJ2-7, with D hard to call. The CDR3 consists of 12 residues. The V and J ends lost 5 bases and 1 base respectively, with 6 bases between them. In germline, CDR1 is SNHLY, CDR2 FYNNEI. The CDR3 bases are TGTGCCAGCAGTCGGTTATCCTACGAGCAGTACTTC. Protein: CASSRLSYEQYF. Using reference TRBV2 and TRBJ2-7 for the parts outside the CDR3, the full variable domain is EPEVTQTPSHQVTQMGQEVILRCVPISNHLYFYWYRQILGQKVEFLVSFYNNEISEKSEIFDDQFSVERPDGSNFTLKIRSTKLEDSAMYFCASSRLSYEQYFGPGTRLTVT.

The chain combines TRBV24-1 with TRBJ2-1; D not resolved. The germline V gene encodes CDR1 KGHDR and CDR2 SFDVKD. Trimming took 5 bases from V and 1 from J, leaving 14 bases between them. This CDR3 comprises 16 residues. The CDR3 bases are TGTGCCACCAGTGCAACCACCGCGCGGTCCTACAATGAGCAGTTCTTC. It yields the protein CATSATTARSYNEQFF.